Shown below are 27 T cell receptor beta chains from a single sample sequenced in a study of graft-versus-host responses after intestinal transplantation. No antigens are known for them. The protocol was immunoSEQ multiplex PCR, while the TCRdb copy is restricted to in-frame clones and leaves out a portion. This sample has more than 65,000 clones; about 89% occur once, and the top ten carry approximately 0.35%. Sequences were derived from unstimulated CD4+ T cells sorted from spleen or lymph node cells, sampled before intestinal transplant. Receptor source: a human donor who received an intestinal transplant.

V usage is TRBV2 and J usage is TRBJ2-1; the D gene is possibly TRBD1 (6 bases). V was shortened by 6 bases and J by 0 bases, with 9 bases between the two germline ends. Germline V gives CDR1 SNHLY, CDR2 FYNNEI. The CDR3 is made up of 14 amino acids. CDR3 amino acids: CASRGASSYNEQFF. DNA for the CDR3: TGTGCCAGCAGGGGGGCGAGCTCCTACAATGAGCAGTTCTTC.

The CDR3 coding sequence is TGCAGCGTTGGGGAGCTAGCGGGGTCCACAGATACGCAGTATTTT. Translating it yields CSVGELAGSTDTQYF. J is TRBJ2-3 and V is TRBV29-1; TRBD2 agrees at 9 bases. The CDR3 length is 15 residues. After removal of 4 bases from V and 2 bases from J, the junction contained 7 bases not matched to a gene. The germline V gene encodes CDR1 SQVTM and CDR2 ANQGSEA.

The chain uses TRBV11-2 and TRBJ2-7, with a possible D match to TRBD1 (5 bases). The CDR3 consists of 15 residues. Per the germline V gene, CDR1 is SGHAT and CDR2 is FQNNGV. V was pared by 2 bases and J by 6 bases, with 17 bases between. The CDR3 DNA is TGTGCCAGCAGCTTACTATTCAGGGTAATATCCGAGCAGTACTTC. Protein: CASSLLFRVISEQYF.

V usage is TRBV6-1 and J usage is TRBJ2-3; 7 bases agree with TRBD2. Germline V gene data show CDR1 as MNHNS and CDR2 as SASEGT. The CDR3 consists of 15 residues. Trimming cost V 4 bases and J 0 bases; bases outside gene matches: 4. CDR3 DNA sequence: TGTGCCAGCAGTGCCCTTAGCGGGAGCACAGATACGCAGTATTTT. Protein: CASSALSGSTDTQYF.

This clone is a singleton in its sample. CDR3 residues: CASSQGLFAIRGSGANVLTF. CDR3 DNA: TGTGCCAGCAGCCAAGGTCTCTTCGCGATCAGGGGTTCAGGGGCCAACGTCCTGACTTTC. The V call is TRBV14, the J call TRBJ2-6; D is perhaps TRBD1 (6 bases). Germline V gene data show CDR1 as SGHDN and CDR2 as FVKESK. V lost 1 base and J lost 4, with 23 bases in between. The CDR3 covers 20 residues. The whole variable domain, remainder taken from reference TRBV14 and TRBJ2-6, is EAGVTQFPSHSVIEKGQTVTLRCDPISGHDNLYWYRRVMGKEIKFLLHFVKESKQDESGMPNNRFLAERTGGTYSTLKVQPAELEDSGVYFCASSQGLFAIRGSGANVLTFGAGSRLTVL.

This clone was counted a single time. The V call is TRBV11-3, the J call TRBJ2-7; 10 nucleotides line up with TRBD1. J was trimmed by 2 bases and V by 1 base; bases with no gene match: 5. The V gene's germline CDR1 is SGHNT and CDR2 YENEEA. The CDR3 extends over 16 amino acids. CDR3 coding DNA: TGTGCCAGCAGCTTAGGATCCGGGACAGGGGCCTACGAGCAGTACTTC. Encoded protein: CASSLGSGTGAYEQYF.

This clone was observed a single time. This chain links TRBV28 with TRBJ1-2; weak D call: TRBD1 (5 bases). The CDR3 is 11 residues long. Trimming removed 11 bases at V and 4 bases at J, with 11 bases between. Germline V CDR1 and CDR2: MDHEN, SYDVKM. The CDR3 reads CAVWGIYGYTF. DNA of the CDR3: TGTGCCGTGTGGGGCATCTATGGCTACACCTTC.

The chain links TRBV29-1 to TRBJ1-4, with 7 bases fitting TRBD1. Trimming at V came to 7 bases and at J to 4 bases, leaving 9 bases not matched to a gene. This CDR3 has 14 amino acids. Germline V CDR1 and CDR2: SQVTM, ANQGSEA. This CDR3 reads CSAGVTGINEKLFF. The CDR3 coding sequence is TGCAGCGCCGGAGTGACAGGGATTAATGAAAAACTGTTTTTT.

CDR3 sequence (DNA): TGTGCCAGCAGTTTATTGGCCAGGGCGGACGAAAAACTGTTTTTT. Encoded protein: CASSLLARADEKLFF. The chain is built from TRBV27 and TRBJ1-4; tentatively, D is TRBD1 (5 bases). Germline CDR1 is MNHEY and CDR2 is SMNVEV (reference sequence). Trimming took 1 base from V and 8 from J, leaving 14 bases between them. This CDR3 region has 15 residues. Filled out from reference TRBV27 and TRBJ1-4, the complete variable domain reads EAQVTQNPRYLITVTGKKLTVTCSQNMNHEYMSWYRQDPGLGLRQIYYSMNVEVTDKGDVPEGYKVSRKEKRNFPLILESPSPNQTSLYFCASSLLARADEKLFFGSGTQLSVL.

The chain joins TRBV5-4 to TRBJ1-1; 7 bases align to TRBD1. The CDR3 has 14 residues. V dropped 3 bases and J dropped 1; count of bases not matched to a gene: 3. Germline CDR1 SGHNT, CDR2 YYREEE (reference sequence). Here the CDR3 reads CASSSTGRNTEAFF. Here the CDR3 DNA reads TGTGCCAGCAGCTCGACAGGGCGGAACACTGAAGCTTTCTTT.

This chain's CDR3 is CAWSAGQYEQYF. Written as DNA, the CDR3 is TGTGCCTGGAGCGCGGGACAGTACGAGCAGTACTTC. The chain couples TRBV30 to TRBJ2-7, with D possibly being TRBD1 (7 bases). The CDR3 has 12 amino acids. The germline V gene has CDR1 GTSNPN and CDR2 SVGIG (reference sequence). Trimming took off 3 bases at V and 4 bases at J, with 10 bases between the two ends.

V is TRBV5-1 and J is TRBJ2-1; D possibly corresponds to TRBD2 (6 bases). CDR3 length: 20 amino acids. Deletions cut 2 bases from V and 5 bases from J, with 29 bases between. Germline V CDR1 and CDR2: SGHRS, YFSETQ. Written as DNA, the CDR3 is TGCGCCAGCAGCTTCACCCAGGCGGGATTAGCGCTAAGACCGAACAATGAGCAGTTCTTC. It translates to CASSFTQAGLALRPNNEQFF.

The V call is TRBV7-8, the J call TRBJ2-7, with D possibly matching TRBD2 (6 bases). Germline V CDR1 and CDR2: SGHVS, FQNEAQ. The CDR3 is made up of 14 amino acids. The V end lost 5 bases, the J end lost 2 bases, and 13 bases lay between the germline ends. CDR3 in amino acids: CASSTSSGTYEQYF. The DNA for the CDR3 is TGTGCCAGCAGCACTAGCTCTGGGACCTACGAGCAGTACTTC.

The V call is TRBV11-2, the J call TRBJ1-2; TRBD1 agrees at 7 bases. Per the germline V gene, CDR1 is SGHAT and CDR2 is FQNNGV. Trimming at V came to 3 bases and at J to 3 bases, leaving 4 bases not matched to a gene. The length of the CDR3 is 14 residues. CDR3 sequence: CASSFRQGDYGYTF. CDR3 nucleotide sequence: TGTGCCAGCAGCTTTCGACAGGGCGACTATGGCTACACCTTC.

The chain links TRBV5-4 to TRBJ2-3, with a tentative D call TRBD2 (6 bases). The CDR3 has 17 residues. Germline CDR1 and CDR2: SGHNT and YYREEE (reference sequence). The ends were cut back, 4 bases at V and 0 bases at J, with 18 bases in the middle. CDR3 sequence (DNA): TGTGCCAGCAGCCGCATAGGGGCGGGGAGCAGCACAGATACGCAGTATTTT. Encoded protein: CASSRIGAGSSTDTQYF.

The V and J genes are TRBV28 and TRBJ2-7, with D perhaps matching TRBD2 (7 bases). In germline, CDR1 is MDHEN, CDR2 SYDVKM. Trimming removed 2 bases at V and 2 bases at J, with 13 bases between. The CDR3 sequence is 15 residues long. CDR3 in amino acids: CASSLGGGSTYEQYF. The CDR3 DNA reads as TGTGCCAGCAGTTTAGGCGGGGGCAGTACCTACGAGCAGTACTTC.

CDR3 sequence reads: CASSGKAPSYNEQFF. CDR3 nucleotides: TGTGCCAGCAGCGGGAAAGCGCCTTCCTACAATGAGCAGTTCTTC. The J gene is TRBJ2-1, the V gene TRBV2, with a possible D match to TRBD2 (5 bases). V lost 6 bases and J lost 1, with 13 bases in between. Germline V CDR1 and CDR2: SNHLY, FYNNEI. The CDR3 is made up of 15 amino acids.

A few counts support this clone. The chain links TRBV5-4 to TRBJ2-7, with 9 bases that match TRBD2. With 1 base clipped from V and 5 bases from J, the junction kept 10 bases outside the gene matches. The CDR3 is 16 residues long. The germline V gene has CDR1 SGHNT and CDR2 YYREEE (reference sequence). CDR3: CASSLWGLAGRNEQYF. CDR3 sequence (DNA): TGTGCCAGCAGCTTGTGGGGACTAGCTGGAAGAAACGAGCAGTACTTC.

This clone was recorded only once. The chain combines TRBV30 with TRBJ2-1; tentatively, D is TRBD1 (5 bases). This CDR3 has 16 residues. The V gene's germline CDR1 is GTSNPN and CDR2 SVGIG (reference sequence). V lost 2 bases and J 7 bases, leaving 21 bases between the germline ends. CDR3 nucleotide sequence: TGTGCCTGGAGTCTGCAGGGCAGGGTAATTTGGAATGAGCAGTTCTTC. It is translated as CAWSLQGRVIWNEQFF.

The CDR3 bases are TGTGCCAGCAGCTATGGAGCGGGGGGGGCCGGTGTGGAGACCCAGTACTTC. It is translated as CASSYGAGGAGVETQYF. The V call is TRBV11-2, the J call TRBJ2-5, with TRBD2 identical over 10 bases. Unmatched junction bases numbered 13, after V lost 4 bases and J lost 5 bases. Germline V gives CDR1 SGHAT, CDR2 FQNNGV. The CDR3 has 17 residues. Variable domain in full (rest from reference TRBV11-2 and TRBJ2-5): EAGVAQSPRYKIIEKRQSVAFWCNPISGHATLYWYQQILGQGPKLLIQFQNNGVVDDSQLPKDRFSAERLKGVDSTLKIQPAKLEDSAVYLCASSYGAGGAGVETQYFGPGTRLLVL.

The genes are TRBV6-5 and TRBJ1-2, with 8 positions matching TRBD1. Losses at the gene ends were 5 bases for V and 6 bases for J; bases not matched to a gene: 2. The CDR3 is 12 amino acids. Germline V gives CDR1 MNHEY, CDR2 SVGAGI. CDR3 coding DNA: TGTGCCAGCAGTAGGACAGGGAATGGCTACACCTTC. This codes for CASSRTGNGYTF.

The chain combines TRBV28 with TRBJ1-2, with 8 bases matching TRBD1. The CDR3 sequence is 14 residues long. J gave up 4 bases and V 3 bases, and 4 bases lay outside the gene matches. Germline CDR1 is MDHEN and CDR2 is SYDVKM. The chain's CDR3 is CASSFRGLSYGYTF. DNA of the CDR3: TGTGCCAGCAGTTTCAGGGGGCTATCCTATGGCTACACCTTC.

The chain has TRBV10-2 and TRBJ2-4; no reliable D call. Germline V CDR1 and CDR2: WSHSY, SAAADI. The CDR3 covers 14 residues. V shed 5 bases and J shed 0 bases, with 8 bases lying between them. The DNA for the CDR3 is TGCGCCAGCAGTAGCGATCTAGCCAAAAACATTCAGTACTTC. Encoded protein: CASSSDLAKNIQYF.

DNA for the CDR3: TGTGCCAGCAGCCCCTTGGTCTATCCCTACGAGCAGTACTTC. This gives the protein CASSPLVYPYEQYF. The gene calls are TRBV7-9 and TRBJ2-7; D unresolved. CDR3 size: 14 residues. Trimming shortened V by 5 bases and J by 2 bases, and 13 bases separated the two germline ends. Germline V gene data show CDR1 as SEHNR and CDR2 as FQNEAQ (reference sequence). The full variable domain, in which reference TRBV7-9 and TRBJ2-7 provide the parts outside the CDR3, is DTGVSQNPRHKITKRGQNVTFRCDPISEHNRLYWYRQTLGQGPEFLTYFQNEAQLEKSRLLSDRFSAERPKGSFSTLEIQRTEQGDSAMYLCASSPLVYPYEQYFGPGTRLTVT.

The rearrangement uses TRBV28 and TRBJ2-3, with 13 bases identical to TRBD2. Germline V lookup: CDR1 MDHEN, CDR2 SYDVKM. V lost 3 bases and J lost 14; bases outside the gene matches: 11. The CDR3 contains 15 residues. CDR3 residues: CASSFEGTSGARRYF. CDR3 nucleotide sequence: TGTGCCAGCAGTTTTGAAGGGACTAGCGGGGCCCGGCGGTATTTT.

The rearrangement joins TRBV19 to TRBJ2-7, with 9 positions matching TRBD1. Per the germline V gene, CDR1 is LNHDA and CDR2 is SQIVND (reference sequence). CDR3 size: 14 residues. Trimming took 7 bases from V and 1 from J; bases not matched to a gene: 5. The CDR3 bases are TGTGCCAGTAATACGGGACAGGGATCCTACGAGCAGTACTTC. This encodes CASNTGQGSYEQYF. Drawing the rest from reference TRBV19 and TRBJ2-7, the complete variable domain is DGGITQSPKYLFRKEGQNVTLSCEQNLNHDAMYWYRQDPGQGLRLIYYSQIVNDFQKGDIAEGYSVSREKKESFPLTVTSAQKNPTAFYLCASNTGQGSYEQYFGPGTRLTVT.

A few counts support this clone. The rearrangement links TRBV5-6 to TRBJ1-2; 8 nucleotides match TRBD1. The CDR3 totals 13 residues. The V gene end was trimmed by 5 bases and the J gene end by 6 bases; junction bases not matched to a gene: 6. CDR1 and CDR2 from the germline V gene are SGHDT and YYEEEE. This chain's CDR3 is CASSQGAGNGYTF. CDR3 coding DNA: TGTGCCAGCAGTCAGGGGGCGGGGAATGGCTACACCTTC.